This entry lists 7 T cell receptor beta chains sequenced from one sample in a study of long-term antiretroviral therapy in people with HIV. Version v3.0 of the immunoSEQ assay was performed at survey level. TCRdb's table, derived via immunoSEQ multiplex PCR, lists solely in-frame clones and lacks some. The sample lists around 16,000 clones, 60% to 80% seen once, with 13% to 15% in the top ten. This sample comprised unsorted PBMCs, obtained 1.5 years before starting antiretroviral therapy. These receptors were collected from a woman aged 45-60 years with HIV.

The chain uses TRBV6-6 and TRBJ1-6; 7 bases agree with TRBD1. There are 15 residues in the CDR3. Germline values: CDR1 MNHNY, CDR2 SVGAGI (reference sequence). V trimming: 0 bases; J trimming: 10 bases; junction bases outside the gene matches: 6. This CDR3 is CASSYSAGGGSPLHF. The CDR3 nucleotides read TGTGCCAGCAGTTACTCAGCAGGGGGTGGATCACCCCTCCACTTT.

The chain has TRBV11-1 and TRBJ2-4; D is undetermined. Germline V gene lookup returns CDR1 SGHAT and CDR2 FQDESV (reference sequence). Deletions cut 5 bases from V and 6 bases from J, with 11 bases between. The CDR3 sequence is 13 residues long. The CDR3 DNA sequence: TGTGCCAGCAGCAGACGGACCTCAAACATTCAGTACTTC. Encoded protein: CASSRRTSNIQYF.

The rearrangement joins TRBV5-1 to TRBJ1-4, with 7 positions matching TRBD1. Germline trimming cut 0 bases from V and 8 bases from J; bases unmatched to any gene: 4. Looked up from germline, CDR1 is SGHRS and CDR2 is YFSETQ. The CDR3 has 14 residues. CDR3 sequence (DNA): TGCGCCAGCAGCTTGGAGGGGGCGGGAGAAAAACTGTTTTTT. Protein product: CASSLEGAGEKLFF.

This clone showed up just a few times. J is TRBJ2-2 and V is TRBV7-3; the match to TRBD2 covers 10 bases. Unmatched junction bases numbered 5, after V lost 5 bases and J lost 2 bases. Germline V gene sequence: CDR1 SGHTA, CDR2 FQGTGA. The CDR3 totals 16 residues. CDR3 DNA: TGTGCCAGCAGCCTCATAGCGGGGGGAAACACCGGGGAGCTGTTTTTT. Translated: CASSLIAGGNTGELFF.

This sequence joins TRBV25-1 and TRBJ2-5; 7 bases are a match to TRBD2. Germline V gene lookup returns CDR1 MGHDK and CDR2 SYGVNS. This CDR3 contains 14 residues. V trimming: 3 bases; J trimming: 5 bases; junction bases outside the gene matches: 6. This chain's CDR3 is CASSDHGGGETQYF. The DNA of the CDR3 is TGTGCCAGCAGTGACCATGGGGGAGGGGAGACCCAGTACTTC.

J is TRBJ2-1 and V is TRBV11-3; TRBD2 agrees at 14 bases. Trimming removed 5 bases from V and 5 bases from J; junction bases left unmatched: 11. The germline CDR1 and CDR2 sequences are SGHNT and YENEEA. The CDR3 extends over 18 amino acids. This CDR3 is CASSRSSGLAGGNNEQFF. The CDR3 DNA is TGTGCCAGCAGCCGGTCCTCCGGACTAGCGGGGGGTAACAATGAGCAGTTCTTC.

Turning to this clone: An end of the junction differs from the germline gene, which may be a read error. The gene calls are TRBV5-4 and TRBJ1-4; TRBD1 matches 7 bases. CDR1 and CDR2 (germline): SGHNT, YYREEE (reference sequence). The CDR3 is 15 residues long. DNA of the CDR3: TGTGCCAGCAGCTCCACGGGACAGCCGAATGAAGAACTGTTTTTT. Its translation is CASSSTGQPNEELFF.